Listed here are 9 T cell receptor beta chains from one sample, sequenced in a study of T cell repertoires in cytomegalovirus infection. TCRdb re-derived calls from the reads in MiXCR, one entry per CDR3 protein. The sample shows some 600,000 distinct CDR3 sequences, roughly 24% of them seen only once. The sequenced material came from CD8+ T cells from PBMCs. Source of these receptors: a human donor in good health (CMV status not recorded). Some clones in this sample may be carry-over from other donors' samples.

This clonotype occurred a few times. This sequence joins TRBV12-3 or TRBV12-4 and TRBJ2-2; 9 bases line up with TRBD1. This CDR3 has 17 amino acids. After removal of 5 bases from V and 2 bases from J, the junction contained 9 bases not matched to a gene. The CDR3 coding sequence is TGTGCCAGCAGTGGTAGCACGGGACAGGGCAACACCGGGGAGCTGTTTTTT. Amino acids: CASSGSTGQGNTGELFF.

The sample holds a few counts of this clonotype. V gene TRBV5-6 combines with J gene TRBJ1-2; no clear D. The V end lost 5 bases, the J end lost 3 bases, and 14 bases lay between the germline ends. CDR1 is SGHDT and CDR2 is YYEEEE in the germline V gene. This CDR3 has 14 residues. The CDR3 DNA reads TGTGCCAGCAGTACCGGTCCCGGGGACTATGGCTACACCTTC. Amino acids: CASSTGPGDYGYTF.

V and J are TRBV6-2 or TRBV6-3 and TRBJ2-3; D is uncertain. Germline values: CDR1 MNHEY, CDR2 SVGEGT. V lost 0 bases and J lost 0, with 10 bases in between. The CDR3 is made up of 16 amino acids. CDR3 protein: CASSYSRRISTDTQYF. DNA for the CDR3: TGTGCCAGCAGTTACTCGCGGCGGATTAGCACAGATACGCAGTATTTT.

The chain couples TRBV11-2 to TRBJ2-1; D not resolved. V was pared by 0 bases and J by 5 bases, with 14 bases between. The CDR3 length is 16 residues. Germline CDR1 and CDR2: SGHAT and FQNNGV. The CDR3 bases are TGTGCCAGCAGCTTAGAAACAAACTTTGTCGACAATGAGCAGTTCTTC. Residues: CASSLETNFVDNEQFF.

In its sample, this clonotype was seen a few times. The chain recombines TRBV5-4 with TRBJ1-2; D unresolved. The CDR3 extends over 13 amino acids. CDR1 is SGHNT, CDR2 YYREEE, per germline (reference sequence). Trimming removed 4 bases from V and 8 bases from J, with 15 bases in between. The CDR3 protein is CASSLPASRGYTF. CDR3 bases: TGTGCCAGCAGCCTACCGGCGAGCCGGGGCTACACCTTC.

This clonotype appeared a few times. J is TRBJ2-7 and V is TRBV6-2 or TRBV6-3, with D possibly TRBD1 on 6 matching bases. Trimming removed 4 bases from V and 1 base from J, with 11 bases in between. This CDR3 region has 14 residues. Germline loops: CDR1 MNHEY, CDR2 SVGEGT. CDR3 DNA: TGTGCCAGCAGTTCGGACAGAAATTCCTACGAGCAGTACGTC. Protein sequence: CASSSDRNSYEQYV.

V gene TRBV7-9 combines with J gene TRBJ1-1, with D perhaps TRBD1 (6 bases). CDR1 is SEHNR, CDR2 FQNEAQ, per germline (reference sequence). The CDR3 sequence is 13 residues long. Trimming cost V 7 bases and J 4 bases, with 13 bases left between them. Here the CDR3 DNA reads TGTGCCAGCAACCTAATAGGGGGCACTGAAGCTTTCTTT. Amino acid sequence: CASNLIGGTEAFF.

CDR3 region: CASSSHDYEQYF. CDR3 coding DNA: TGTGCCAGTAGCTCACATGACTACGAGCAGTACTTC. V and J are TRBV19 and TRBJ2-7; D is uncertain. With 6 bases removed from V and 3 bases from J, the gap between germline ends came to 9 bases. The CDR3 consists of 12 residues. CDR1 is LNHDA and CDR2 is SQIVND in the germline V gene (reference sequence).

The sample holds a few counts of this clonotype. The CDR3 sequence is CASSLSEEPQHF. The DNA of the CDR3 is TGTGCCAGCAGTTTGTCTGAAGAGCCCCAGCATTTT. This chain uses TRBV28 with TRBJ1-5; D not resolved. The V gene's germline CDR1 is MDHEN and CDR2 SYDVKM. Trimming removed 3 bases at V and 8 bases at J, with 8 bases between. This CDR3 is built from 12 residues.